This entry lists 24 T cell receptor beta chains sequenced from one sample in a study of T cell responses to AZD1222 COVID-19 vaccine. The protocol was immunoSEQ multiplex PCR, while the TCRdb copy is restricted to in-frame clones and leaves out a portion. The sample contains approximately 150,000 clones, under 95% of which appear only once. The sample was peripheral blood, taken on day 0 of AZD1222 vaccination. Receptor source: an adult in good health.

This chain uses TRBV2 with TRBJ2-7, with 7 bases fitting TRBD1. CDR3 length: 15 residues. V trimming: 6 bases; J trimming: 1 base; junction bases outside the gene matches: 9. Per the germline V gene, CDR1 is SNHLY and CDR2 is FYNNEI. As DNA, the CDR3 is TGTGCCAGCAGAGTCGGGACAGTCGTATCCTACGAGCAGTACTTC. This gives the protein CASRVGTVVSYEQYF.

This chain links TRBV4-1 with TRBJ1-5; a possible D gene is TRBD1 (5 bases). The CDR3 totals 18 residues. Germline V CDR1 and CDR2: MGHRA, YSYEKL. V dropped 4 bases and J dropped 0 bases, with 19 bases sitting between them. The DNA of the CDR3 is TGCGCCAGCAGCCTCGAGAAGGGGTGGAACTATAGCAATCAGCCCCAGCATTTT. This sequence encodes CASSLEKGWNYSNQPQHF.

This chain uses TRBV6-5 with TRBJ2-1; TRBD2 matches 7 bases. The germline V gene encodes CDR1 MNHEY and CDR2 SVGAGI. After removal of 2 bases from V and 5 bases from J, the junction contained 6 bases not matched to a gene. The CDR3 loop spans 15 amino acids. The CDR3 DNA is TGTGCCAGCAGTTACGGGGGGGGGAGTCACAATGAGCAGTTCTTC. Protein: CASSYGGGSHNEQFF.

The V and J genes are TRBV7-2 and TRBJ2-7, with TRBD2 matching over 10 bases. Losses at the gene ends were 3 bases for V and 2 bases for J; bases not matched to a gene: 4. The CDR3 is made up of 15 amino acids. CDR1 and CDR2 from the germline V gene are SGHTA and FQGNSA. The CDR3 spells CASSLLAGDPYEQYF. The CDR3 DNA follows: TGTGCCAGCAGCTTGCTAGCGGGGGACCCCTACGAGCAGTACTTC.

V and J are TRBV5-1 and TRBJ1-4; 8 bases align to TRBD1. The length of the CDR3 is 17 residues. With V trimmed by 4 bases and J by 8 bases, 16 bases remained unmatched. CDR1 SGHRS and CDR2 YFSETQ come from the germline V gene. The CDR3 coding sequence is TGCGCCAGCAGCACAAAAGGGACAGGAGGCCAAGGAGAAAAACTGTTTTTT. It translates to CASSTKGTGGQGEKLFF.

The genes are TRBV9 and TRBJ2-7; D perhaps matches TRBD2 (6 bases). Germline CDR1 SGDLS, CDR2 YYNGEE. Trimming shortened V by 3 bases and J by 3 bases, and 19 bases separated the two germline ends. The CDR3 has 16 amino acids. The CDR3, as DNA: TGTGCCAGCAGCGGAGGAGGGGTCAGGGACCACTACGAGCAGTACTTC. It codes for CASSGGGVRDHYEQYF.

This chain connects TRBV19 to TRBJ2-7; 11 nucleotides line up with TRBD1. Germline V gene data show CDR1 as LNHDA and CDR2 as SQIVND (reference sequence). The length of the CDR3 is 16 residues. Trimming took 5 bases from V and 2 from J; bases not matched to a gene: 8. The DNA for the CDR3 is TGTGCCAGTAGTGCCCGGGACAGGGGGAGCACCTACGAGCAGTACTTC. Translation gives CASSARDRGSTYEQYF.

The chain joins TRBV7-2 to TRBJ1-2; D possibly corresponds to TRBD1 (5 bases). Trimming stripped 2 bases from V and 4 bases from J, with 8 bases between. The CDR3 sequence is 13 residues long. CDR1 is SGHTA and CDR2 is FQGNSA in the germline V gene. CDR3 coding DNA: TGTGCCAGCAGCTTAAAGGGGCCCTATGGCTACACCTTC. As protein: CASSLKGPYGYTF.

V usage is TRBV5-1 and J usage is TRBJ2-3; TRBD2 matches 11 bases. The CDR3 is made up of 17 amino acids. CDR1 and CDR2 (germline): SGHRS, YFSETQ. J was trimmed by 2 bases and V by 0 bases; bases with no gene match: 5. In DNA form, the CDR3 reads TGCGCCAGCAGCTTGGATAGCGGGGGGGCCAACACAGATACGCAGTATTTT. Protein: CASSLDSGGANTDTQYF.

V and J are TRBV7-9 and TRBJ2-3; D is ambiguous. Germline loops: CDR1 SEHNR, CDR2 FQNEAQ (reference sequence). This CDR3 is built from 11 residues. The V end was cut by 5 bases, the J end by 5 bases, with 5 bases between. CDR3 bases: TGTGCCAGCAGCGGAATAGATACGCAGTATTTT. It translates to CASSGIDTQYF.

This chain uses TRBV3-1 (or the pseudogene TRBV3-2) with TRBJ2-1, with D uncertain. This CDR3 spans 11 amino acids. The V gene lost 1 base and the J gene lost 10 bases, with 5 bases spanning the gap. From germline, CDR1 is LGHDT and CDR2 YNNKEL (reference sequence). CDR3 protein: CASSQVGEQFF. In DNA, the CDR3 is TGTGCCAGCAGCCAAGTAGGAGAGCAGTTCTTC.

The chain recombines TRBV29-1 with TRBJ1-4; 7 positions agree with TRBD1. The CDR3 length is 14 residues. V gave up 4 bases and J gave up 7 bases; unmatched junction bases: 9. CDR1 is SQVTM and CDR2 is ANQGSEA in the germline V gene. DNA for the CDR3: TGCAGCGTTGGACTGGGGACAGCACCTGAAAAACTGTTTTTT. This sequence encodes CSVGLGTAPEKLFF.

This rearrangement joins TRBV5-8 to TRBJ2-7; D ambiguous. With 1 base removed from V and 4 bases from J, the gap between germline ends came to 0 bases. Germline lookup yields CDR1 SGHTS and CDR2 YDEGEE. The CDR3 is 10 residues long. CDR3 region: CASSLYEQYF. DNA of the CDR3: TGTGCCAGCAGCTTGTACGAGCAGTACTTC.

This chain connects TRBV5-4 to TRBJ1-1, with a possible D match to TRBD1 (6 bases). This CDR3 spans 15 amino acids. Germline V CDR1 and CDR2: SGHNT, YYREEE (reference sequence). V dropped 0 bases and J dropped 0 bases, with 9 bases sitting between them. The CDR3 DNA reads TGTGCCAGCAGCTTGGCCGGACAGTTGAACACTGAAGCTTTCTTT. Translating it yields CASSLAGQLNTEAFF.

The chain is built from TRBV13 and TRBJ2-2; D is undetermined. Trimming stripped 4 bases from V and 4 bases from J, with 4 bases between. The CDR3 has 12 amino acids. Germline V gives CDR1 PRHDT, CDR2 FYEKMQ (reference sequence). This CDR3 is CASSSLTGELFF. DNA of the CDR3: TGTGCCAGCAGCTCGCTCACCGGGGAGCTGTTTTTT.

The CDR3 DNA reads as TGTGCCAGCAGCTTTGGCGGGCCTCTGTTCTACGAGCAGTACTTC. Translation gives CASSFGGPLFYEQYF. This chain uses TRBV7-2 with TRBJ2-7, with D perhaps TRBD2 (5 bases). Germline V gene sequence: CDR1 SGHTA, CDR2 FQGNSA. With 3 bases removed from V and 3 bases from J, the gap between germline ends came to 15 bases. The CDR3 is 15 amino acids.

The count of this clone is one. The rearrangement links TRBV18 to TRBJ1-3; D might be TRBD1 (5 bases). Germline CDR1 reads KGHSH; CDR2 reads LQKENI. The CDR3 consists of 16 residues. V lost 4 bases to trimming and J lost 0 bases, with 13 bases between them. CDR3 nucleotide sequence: TGTGCCAGCTCACTCACGGGACGAACCTCTGGAAACACCATATATTTT. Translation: CASSLTGRTSGNTIYF.

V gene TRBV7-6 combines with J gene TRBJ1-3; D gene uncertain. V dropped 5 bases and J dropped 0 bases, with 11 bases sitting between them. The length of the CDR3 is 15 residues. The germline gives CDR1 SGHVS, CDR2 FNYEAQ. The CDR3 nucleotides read TGTGCCAGCAGCCGTACGGACGGCTCTGGAAACACCATATATTTT. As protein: CASSRTDGSGNTIYF.

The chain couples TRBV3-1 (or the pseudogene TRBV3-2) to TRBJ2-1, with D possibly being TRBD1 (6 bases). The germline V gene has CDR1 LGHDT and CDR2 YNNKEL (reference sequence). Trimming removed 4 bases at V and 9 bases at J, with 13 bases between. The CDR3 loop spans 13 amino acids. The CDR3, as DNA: TGTGCCAGCAGCCTCAACAGGGTAGGTGAGCAGTTCTTC. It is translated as CASSLNRVGEQFF.

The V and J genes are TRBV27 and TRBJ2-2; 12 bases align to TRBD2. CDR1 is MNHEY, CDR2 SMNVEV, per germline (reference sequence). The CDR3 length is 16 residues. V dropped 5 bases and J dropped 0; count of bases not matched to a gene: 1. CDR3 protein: CASSRTSGTNTGELFF. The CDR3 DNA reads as TGTGCCAGCAGTCGGACTAGCGGGACGAACACCGGGGAGCTGTTTTTT.

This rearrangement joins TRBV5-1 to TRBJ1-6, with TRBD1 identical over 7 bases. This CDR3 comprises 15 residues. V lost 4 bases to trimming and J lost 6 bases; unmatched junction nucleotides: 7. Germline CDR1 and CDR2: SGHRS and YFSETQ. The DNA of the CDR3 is TGCGCCAGCAGCGAAGGGACAGCCACTAATTCACCCCTCCACTTT. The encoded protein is CASSEGTATNSPLHF. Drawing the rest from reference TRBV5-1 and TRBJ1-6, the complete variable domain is KAGVTQTPRYLIKTRGQQVTLSCSPISGHRSVSWYQQTPGQGLQFLFEYFSETQRNKGNFPGRFSGRQFSNSRSEMNVSTLELGDSALYLCASSEGTATNSPLHFGNGTRLTVT.

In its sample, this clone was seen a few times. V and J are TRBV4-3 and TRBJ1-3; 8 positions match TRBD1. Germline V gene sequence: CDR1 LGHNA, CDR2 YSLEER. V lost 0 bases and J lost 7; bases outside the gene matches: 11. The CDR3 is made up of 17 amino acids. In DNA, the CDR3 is TGCGCCAGCAGCCAAGACCCTCCGGGACAGGTTGGCAACACCATATATTTT. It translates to CASSQDPPGQVGNTIYF.

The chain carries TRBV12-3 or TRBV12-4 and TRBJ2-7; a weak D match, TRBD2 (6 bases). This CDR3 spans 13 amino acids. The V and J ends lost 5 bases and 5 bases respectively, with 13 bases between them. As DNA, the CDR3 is TGTGCCAGCAGTCGACTAGGGTCCAACGAGCAGTACTTC. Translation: CASSRLGSNEQYF.

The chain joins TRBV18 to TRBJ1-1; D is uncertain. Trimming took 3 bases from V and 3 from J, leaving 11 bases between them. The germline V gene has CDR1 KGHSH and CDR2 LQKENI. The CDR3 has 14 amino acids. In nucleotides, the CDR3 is TGTGCCAGCTCACCGGTGGATGGGGACACTGAAGCTTTCTTT. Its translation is CASSPVDGDTEAFF.